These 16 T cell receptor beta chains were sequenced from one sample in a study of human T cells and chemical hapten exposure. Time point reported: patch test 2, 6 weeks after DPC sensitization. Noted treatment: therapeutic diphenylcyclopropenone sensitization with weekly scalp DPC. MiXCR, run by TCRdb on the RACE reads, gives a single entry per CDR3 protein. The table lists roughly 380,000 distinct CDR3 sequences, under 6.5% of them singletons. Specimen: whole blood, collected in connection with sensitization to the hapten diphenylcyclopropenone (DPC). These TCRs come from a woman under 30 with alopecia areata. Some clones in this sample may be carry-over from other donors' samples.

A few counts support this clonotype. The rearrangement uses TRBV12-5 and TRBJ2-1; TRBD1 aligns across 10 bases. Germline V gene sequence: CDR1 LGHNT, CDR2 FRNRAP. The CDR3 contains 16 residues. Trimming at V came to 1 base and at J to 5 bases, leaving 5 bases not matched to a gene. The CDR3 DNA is TGTGCTAGTGGTTTGGAGAGACAGGGGGCTCACAATGAGCAGTTCTTC. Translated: CASGLERQGAHNEQFF.

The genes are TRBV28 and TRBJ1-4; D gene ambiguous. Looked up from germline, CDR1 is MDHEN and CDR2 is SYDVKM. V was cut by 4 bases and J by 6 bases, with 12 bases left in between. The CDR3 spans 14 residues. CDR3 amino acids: CASSSSAYHEKLFF. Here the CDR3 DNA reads TGTGCCAGCAGTTCCTCGGCTTATCATGAAAAACTGTTTTTT.

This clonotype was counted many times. In DNA, the CDR3 is TGCAGCGTTGGTGGGACCTTTGGGAATGAGCAGTTCTTC. Amino acid sequence: CSVGGTFGNEQFF. The chain carries TRBV29-1 and TRBJ2-1; D may correspond to TRBD1 or TRBD2 (5 bases each). The germline gives CDR1 SQVTM, CDR2 ANQGSEA. Trimming took 4 bases from V and 7 from J, leaving 14 bases between them. The CDR3 is 13 residues long.

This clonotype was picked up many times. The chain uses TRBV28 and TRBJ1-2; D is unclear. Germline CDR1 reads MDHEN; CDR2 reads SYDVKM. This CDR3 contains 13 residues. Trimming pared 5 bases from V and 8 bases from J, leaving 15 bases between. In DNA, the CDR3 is TGTGCCAGCAGTCTCGTGGGGAGTCGAGGCTACACCTTC. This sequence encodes CASSLVGSRGYTF.

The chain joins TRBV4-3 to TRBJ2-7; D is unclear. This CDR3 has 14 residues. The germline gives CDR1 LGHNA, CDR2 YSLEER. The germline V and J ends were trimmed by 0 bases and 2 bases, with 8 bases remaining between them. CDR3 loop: CASSQESHTYEQYF. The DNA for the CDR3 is TGCGCCAGCAGCCAAGAGAGCCACACCTACGAGCAGTACTTC.

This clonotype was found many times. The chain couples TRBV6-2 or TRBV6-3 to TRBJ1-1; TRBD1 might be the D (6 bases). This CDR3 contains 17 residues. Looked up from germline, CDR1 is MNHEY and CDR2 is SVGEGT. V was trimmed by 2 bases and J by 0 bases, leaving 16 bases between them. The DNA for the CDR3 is TGTGCCAGCAGTTACCAGACAGGAATTAACATGAACACTGAAGCTTTCTTT. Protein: CASSYQTGINMNTEAFF.

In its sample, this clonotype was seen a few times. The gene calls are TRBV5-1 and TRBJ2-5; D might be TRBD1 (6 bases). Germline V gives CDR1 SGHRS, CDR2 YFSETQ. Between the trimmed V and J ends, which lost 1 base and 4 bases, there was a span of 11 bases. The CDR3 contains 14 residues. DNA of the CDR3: TGCGCCAGCAGCTTGCTCGAAGGGGGAGAGACCCAGTACTTC. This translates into CASSLLEGGETQYF.

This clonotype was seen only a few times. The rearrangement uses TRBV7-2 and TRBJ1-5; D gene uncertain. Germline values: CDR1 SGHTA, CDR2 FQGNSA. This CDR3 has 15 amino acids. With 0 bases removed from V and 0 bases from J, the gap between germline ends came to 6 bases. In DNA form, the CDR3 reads TGTGCCAGCAGCTTAGCGTCCGATAGCAATCAGCCCCAGCATTTT. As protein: CASSLASDSNQPQHF.

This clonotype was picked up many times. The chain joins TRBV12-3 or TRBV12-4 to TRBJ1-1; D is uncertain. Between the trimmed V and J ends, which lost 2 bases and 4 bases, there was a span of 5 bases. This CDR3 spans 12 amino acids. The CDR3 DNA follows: TGTGCCAGCAGTTTACTAAGCACTGAAGCTTTCTTT. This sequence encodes CASSLLSTEAFF.

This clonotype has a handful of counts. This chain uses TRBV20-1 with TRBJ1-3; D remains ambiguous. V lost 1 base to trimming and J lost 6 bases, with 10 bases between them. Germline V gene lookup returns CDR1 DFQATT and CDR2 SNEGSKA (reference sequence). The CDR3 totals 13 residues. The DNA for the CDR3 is TGCAGTGCTAGAGGGCCCAGCGCAAACACCATATATTTT. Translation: CSARGPSANTIYF.

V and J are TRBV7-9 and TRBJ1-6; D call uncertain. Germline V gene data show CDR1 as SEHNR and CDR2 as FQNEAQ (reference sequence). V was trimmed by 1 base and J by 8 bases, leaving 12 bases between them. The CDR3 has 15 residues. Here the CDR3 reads CASSLGRWPYSPLHF. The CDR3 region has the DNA TGTGCCAGCAGCTTAGGAAGGTGGCCTTATTCACCCCTCCACTTT.

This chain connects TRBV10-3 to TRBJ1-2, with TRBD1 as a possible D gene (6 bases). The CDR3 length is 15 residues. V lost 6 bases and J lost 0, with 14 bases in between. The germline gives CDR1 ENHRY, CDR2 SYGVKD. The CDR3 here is CAIRGRQESNYGYTF. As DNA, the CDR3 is TGTGCCATCAGGGGAAGACAGGAGTCTAACTATGGCTACACCTTC.

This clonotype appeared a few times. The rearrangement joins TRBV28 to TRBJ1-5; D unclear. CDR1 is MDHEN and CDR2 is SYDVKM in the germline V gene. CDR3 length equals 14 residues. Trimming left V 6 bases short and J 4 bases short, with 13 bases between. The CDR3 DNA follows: TGTGCCAGCAGGGAAGGCATCAAGAATCAGCCCCAGCATTTT. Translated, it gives CASREGIKNQPQHF.

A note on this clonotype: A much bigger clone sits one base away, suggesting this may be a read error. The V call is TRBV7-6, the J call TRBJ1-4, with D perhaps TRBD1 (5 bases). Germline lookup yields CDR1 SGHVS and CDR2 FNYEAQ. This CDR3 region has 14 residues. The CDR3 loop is CASSRGDSKENLFF. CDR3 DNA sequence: TGTGCCAGCAGCCGTGGGGACTCTAAGGAAAACCTGTTTTTT.

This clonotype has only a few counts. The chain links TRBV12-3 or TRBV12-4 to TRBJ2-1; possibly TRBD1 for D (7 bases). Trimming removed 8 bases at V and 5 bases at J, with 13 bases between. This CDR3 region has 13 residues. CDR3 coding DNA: TGTGCCAGCGAGCAGGGGGGTAACAATGAGCAGTTCTTC. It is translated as CASEQGGNNEQFF.

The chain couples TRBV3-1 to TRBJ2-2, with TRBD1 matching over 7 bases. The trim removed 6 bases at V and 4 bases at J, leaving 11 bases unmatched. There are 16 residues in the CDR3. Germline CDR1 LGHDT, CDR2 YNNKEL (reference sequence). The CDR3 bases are TGTGCCAGCAGTGACAGGGCCAAAAGGGGCACCGGGGAGCTGTTTTTT. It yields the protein CASSDRAKRGTGELFF.